A selection of T cell receptor beta chains follows, all from one sample in a study of shared clonotypes between healthy human individuals. The data were produced by immunoSEQ multiplex PCR, yet TCRdb's version contains in-frame clones alone and is incomplete. The repertoire holds about 320,000 clones, around 86% seen once, with roughly 17% in the top ten. The sequenced material came from memory CD8+ T cells sorted from blood. The source is a man younger than 35 in good health. The CDR3 runs from the conserved cysteine through the conserved F or W. D genes are given only for firm matches. Rows give clone size only sometimes, using once, few, many, or a class for an expanded clone.

clone_size d_call j_call v_call cdr3_nt cdr3_aa
- - TRBJ1-4 TRBV6-1 TGTGCCAGCCATCACCGAGCATCTAATGAAAAACTGTTTTTT CASHHRASNEKLFF
- - TRBJ2-2 TRBV29-1 TGCAGCGTTGAAGGGCAGGGCACCGGGGAGCTGTTTTTT CSVEGQGTGELFF
- - TRBJ2-5 TRBV6-6 TGTGCCAGCAGTTACCACCTGGCAGGGAAAGAGACCCAGTACTTC CASSYHLAGKETQYF
- TRBD2 TRBJ2-5 TRBV6-5 TGTGCCAGCAGTTACTGGACAAGCGGGGAAGAGACCCAGTACTTC CASSYWTSGEETQYF
- - TRBJ1-4 TRBV5-1 TGCGCCAGCAGTCCGGACGGACAGTTTAATGAAAAACTGTTTTTT CASSPDGQFNEKLFF
- - TRBJ2-7 TRBV5-1 TGCGCCAGCAGCTTGGCCCCGAAAACCAGGGGGGAAGAGCAGTACTTC CASSLAPKTRGEEQYF
- - TRBJ2-5 TRBV27 TGTGCCAGCAGTTTACGTGGAGAGGGGGAGACCCAGTACTTC CASSLRGEGETQYF
- - TRBJ1-2 TRBV5-4 TGTGCCAGCAGCCTGGACATTCCCCACTATGGCTACACCTTC CASSLDIPHYGYTF
once TRBD1 TRBJ2-1 TRBV5-6 TGTGCCAGCAGCATTAAGACAGGGGGACCGACATTCGAGCAGTTCTTC CASSIKTGGPTFEQFF
- TRBD1 TRBJ1-3 TRBV27 TGTGCCAGCAGCTCTATGGAGCCGGGACAGGGAGGTGGAAACACCATATATTTT CASSSMEPGQGGGNTIYF